This T cell receptor beta chain came from a study of beta chain features in type 1 diabetes (dated 2018 in TCRdb). About the study as a whole: Patients and healthy donors did not differ in mean age, gender distribution, total cell number or subset yield. Across all samples, fewer than 130 million sorted cells were examined, and cell number per subset correlated strongly with RNA yield. In the study, recently diagnosed type 1 diabetes patients and matched healthy donors were compared on the TCRB repertoires of their sorted circulating CD4+ T cell subsets. Regulatory and stem cell-like memory subsets were isolated from only 8 patients and roughly eight healthy donors, whereas naive and central memory subsets came from all 30 or so donors. What the study reported, not specific to this receptor: PCR might favor shorter templates, but patient and control samples were amplified and corrected together, so any skew would affect both groups equally. Because cDNA rather than genomic DNA was sequenced, highly expressing activated cells could have been over-represented, although no difference in activation and CD3 levels was found between groups. At VDJ recombination sites, type 1 diabetes patients had fewer insertions and more deleted nucleotides, which implies abnormalities in thymic rearrangement. HLA sub-analyses involved small numbers of individuals, so any influence of HLA type on TCRB rearrangement remained unresolved. A moderate but significant shortening of TCRB CDR3 length was observed in type 1 diabetes patients in all four CD4+ subsets. Naive, central memory and regulatory TCRB repertoires appeared more similar among patients than among healthy donors.

The High Capacity cDNA Reverse Transcription Kit was used to reverse transcribe all of the isolated RNA, meaning that expressed TCRB transcripts were what got sequenced. Naive, central memory and regulatory T cell samples underwent deep immunoSEQ sequencing, averaging around 3.7 million total reads per sample. Sorted cells were lysed in RLT buffer, and RNA was extracted using DNase-treated RNeasy Micro or Mini kits according to cell number. Each cell subset was processed separately to prevent cross-contamination, with patient and healthy donor samples processed together. The immunoSEQ multiplex PCR was used to amplify TCRB sequences from cDNA, generating 87-bp fragments that spanned the CDR3 region. Sequencing of the amplicons was performed on the Illumina HiSeq platform. The study's own analysis went as follows. Synthetic template baselines were used to correct PCR bias computationally, reads within Hamming distance 2 were collapsed together, and singletons that could not be merged were discarded. By aligning reads against IMGT, V, D and J genes, CDR3 length, and insertions or deletions at six rearrangement sites were assigned. Within each subset, clonotype counts were normalized to sorted cell number, and only after that were true diversity and Gini coefficients computed with the tcR R package. The overlap coefficient, calculated on TCRB nucleotide sequences, was used to measure repertoire sharing. Held by TCRdb, this immuneACCESS table contains in-frame sequences only and omits some clones. Under half of the omission traces to an unresolved V gene where checked; the cause of the rest is unknown. V, J and clone size were drawn from that table, and D and trimming were deduced from the DNA. The sample yields some 160,000 clones; 9% to 10% were counted once. Jointly, the top ten make up around 2.5% of the sample.

This clone has only a few counts. It has no known antigen specificity. One base away there is no much larger clone; base qualities are not given. A single peripheral blood draw of roughly 0.11 L on average was collected from each donor into heparinised tubes. Using a panel that included CD45RO, CCR7, CD25, CD127, CD95 and CD27, naive, central memory, regulatory and stem cell-like memory CD4+ T cells were sorted on a BD FACSAria II. Every sorted population had a purity above 98%. PBMCs were separated immediately by Lymphoprep density gradient centrifugation and were stained directly, without being cultured. So that batch effects would be minimized, each experiment stained and sorted samples in pairs, pairing one healthy donor with one patient. V and J lose 4 bases and 4 bases, and a span of 23 bases separates them. From its cysteine to its phenylalanine, the CDR3 spans 18 amino acids. Kept here is only the CDR3 DNA, which spans 54 bases and is read in frame from base 1. CDR1 and CDR2, looked up from the germline V gene, are MDHEN and SYDVKM.

The TCR sequence derives from a woman under 30 in good health. The chain is assembled from TRBV28 and TRBJ2-1, with a tentative D gene TRBD1 over 7 matching bases. The sequencing input was central memory CD4+ T cells from blood. At the DNA level, the sequence is TGTGCCAGCAGTTGGACCACCGGAGGGGGCTTGGGATACAATGAGCAGTTCTTC. It encodes CASSWTTGGGLGYNEQFF.